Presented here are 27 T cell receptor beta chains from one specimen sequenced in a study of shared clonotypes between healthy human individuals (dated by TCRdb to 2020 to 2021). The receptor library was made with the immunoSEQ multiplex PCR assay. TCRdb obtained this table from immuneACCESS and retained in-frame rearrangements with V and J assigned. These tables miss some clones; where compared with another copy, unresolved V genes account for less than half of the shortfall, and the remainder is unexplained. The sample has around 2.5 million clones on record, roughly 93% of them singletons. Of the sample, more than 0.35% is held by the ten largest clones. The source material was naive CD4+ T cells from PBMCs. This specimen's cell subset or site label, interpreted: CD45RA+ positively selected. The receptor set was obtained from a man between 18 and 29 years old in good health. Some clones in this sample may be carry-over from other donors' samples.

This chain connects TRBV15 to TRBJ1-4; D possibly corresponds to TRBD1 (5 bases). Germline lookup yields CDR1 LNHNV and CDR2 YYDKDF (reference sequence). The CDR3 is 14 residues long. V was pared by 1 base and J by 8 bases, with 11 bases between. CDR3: CATSRVRVGEKLFF. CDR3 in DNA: TGTGCCACCAGCAGAGTCAGGGTTGGGGAAAAACTGTTTTTT.

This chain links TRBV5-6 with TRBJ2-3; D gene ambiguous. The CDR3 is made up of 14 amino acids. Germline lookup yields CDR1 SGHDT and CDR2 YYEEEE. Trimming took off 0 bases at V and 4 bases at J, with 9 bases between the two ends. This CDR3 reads CASSLEPSADTQYF. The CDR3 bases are TGTGCCAGCAGCTTGGAGCCGTCTGCAGATACGCAGTATTTT.

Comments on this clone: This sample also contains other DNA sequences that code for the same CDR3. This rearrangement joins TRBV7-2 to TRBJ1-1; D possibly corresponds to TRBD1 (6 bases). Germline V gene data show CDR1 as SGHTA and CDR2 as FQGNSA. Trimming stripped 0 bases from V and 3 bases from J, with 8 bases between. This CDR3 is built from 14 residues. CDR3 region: CASSLAGGHTEAFF. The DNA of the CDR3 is TGTGCCAGCAGCTTAGCAGGGGGTCACACTGAAGCTTTCTTT.

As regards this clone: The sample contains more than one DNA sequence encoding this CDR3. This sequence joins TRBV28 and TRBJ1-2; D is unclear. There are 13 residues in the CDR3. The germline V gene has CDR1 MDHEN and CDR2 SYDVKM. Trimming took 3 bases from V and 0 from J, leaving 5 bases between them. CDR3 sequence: CASSFAANYGYTF. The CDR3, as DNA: TGTGCCAGCAGTTTCGCAGCTAACTATGGCTACACCTTC.

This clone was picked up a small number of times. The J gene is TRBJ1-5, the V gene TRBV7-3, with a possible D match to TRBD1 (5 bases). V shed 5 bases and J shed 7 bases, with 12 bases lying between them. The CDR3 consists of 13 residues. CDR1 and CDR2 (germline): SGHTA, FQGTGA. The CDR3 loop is CASSREGRQPQHF. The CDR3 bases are TGTGCCAGCAGCAGAGAGGGACGACAGCCCCAGCATTTT.

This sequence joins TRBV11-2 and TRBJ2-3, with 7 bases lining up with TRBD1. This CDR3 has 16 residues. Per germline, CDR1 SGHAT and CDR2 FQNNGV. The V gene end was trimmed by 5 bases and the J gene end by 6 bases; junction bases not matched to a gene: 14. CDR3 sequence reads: CASSNTDRQGSDTQYF. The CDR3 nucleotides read TGTGCCAGCAGCAACACGGACAGACAGGGATCCGATACGCAGTATTTT. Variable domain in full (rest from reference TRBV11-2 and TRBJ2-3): EAGVAQSPRYKIIEKRQSVAFWCNPISGHATLYWYQQILGQGPKLLIQFQNNGVVDDSQLPKDRFSAERLKGVDSTLKIQPAKLEDSAVYLCASSNTDRQGSDTQYFGPGTRLTVL.

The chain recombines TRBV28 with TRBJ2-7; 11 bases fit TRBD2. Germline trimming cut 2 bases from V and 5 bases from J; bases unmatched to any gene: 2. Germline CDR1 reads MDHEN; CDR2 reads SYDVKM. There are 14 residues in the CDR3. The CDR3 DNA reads TGTGCCAGCAGTTTAACTAGCGGGAGTAACGAGCAGTACTTC. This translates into CASSLTSGSNEQYF. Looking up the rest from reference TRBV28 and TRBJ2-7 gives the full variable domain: DVKVTQSSRYLVKRTGEKVFLECVQDMDHENMFWYRQDPGLGLRLIYFSYDVKMKEKGDIPEGYSVSREKKERFSLILESASTNQTSMYLCASSLTSGSNEQYFGPGTRLTVT.

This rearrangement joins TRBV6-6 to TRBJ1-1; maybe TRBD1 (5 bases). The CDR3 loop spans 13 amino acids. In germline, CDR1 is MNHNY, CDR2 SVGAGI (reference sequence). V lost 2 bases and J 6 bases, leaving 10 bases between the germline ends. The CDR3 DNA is TGTGCCAGCAGTTACGGCAGGGAGGCTGAAGCTTTCTTT. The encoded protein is CASSYGREAEAFF.

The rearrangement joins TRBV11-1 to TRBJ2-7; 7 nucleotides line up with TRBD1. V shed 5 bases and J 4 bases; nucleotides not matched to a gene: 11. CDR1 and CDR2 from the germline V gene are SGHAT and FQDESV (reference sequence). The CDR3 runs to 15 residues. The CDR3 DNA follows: TGTGCCAGCAGCCGACAGACAGGGCAGTCTTACGAGCAGTACTTC. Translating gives CASSRQTGQSYEQYF.

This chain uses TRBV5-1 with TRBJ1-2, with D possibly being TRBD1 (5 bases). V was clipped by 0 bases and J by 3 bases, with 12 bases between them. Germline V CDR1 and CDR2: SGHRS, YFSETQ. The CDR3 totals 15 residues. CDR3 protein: CASSLVGPRDYGYTF. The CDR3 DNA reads TGCGCCAGCAGCTTGGTGGGGCCGAGGGACTATGGCTACACCTTC. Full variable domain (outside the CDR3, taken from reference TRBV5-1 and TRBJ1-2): KAGVTQTPRYLIKTRGQQVTLSCSPISGHRSVSWYQQTPGQGLQFLFEYFSETQRNKGNFPGRFSGRQFSNSRSEMNVSTLELGDSALYLCASSLVGPRDYGYTFGSGTRLTVV.

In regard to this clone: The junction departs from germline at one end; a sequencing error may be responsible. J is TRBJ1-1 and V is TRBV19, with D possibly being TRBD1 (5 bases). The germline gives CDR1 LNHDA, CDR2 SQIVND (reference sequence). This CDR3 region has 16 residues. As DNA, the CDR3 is TGTGCCAGTAGTGCCATTGGGGGAACGACGAACGCTGAAGCTTTCTTT. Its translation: CASSAIGGTTNAEAFF.

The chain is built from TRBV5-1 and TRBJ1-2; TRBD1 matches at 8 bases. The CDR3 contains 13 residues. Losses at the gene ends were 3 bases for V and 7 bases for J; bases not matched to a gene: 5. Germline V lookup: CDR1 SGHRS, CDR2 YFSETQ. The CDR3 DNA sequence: TGCGCCAGCAGCTCACAGGGGGGAGGTGGCTACACCTTC. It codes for CASSSQGGGGYTF.

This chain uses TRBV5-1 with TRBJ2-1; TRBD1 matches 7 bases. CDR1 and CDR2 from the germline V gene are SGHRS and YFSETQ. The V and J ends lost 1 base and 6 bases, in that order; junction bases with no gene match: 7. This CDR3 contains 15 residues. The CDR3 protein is CASSLRPAGGNEQFF. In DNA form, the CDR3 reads TGCGCCAGCAGCTTGAGGCCGGCAGGGGGCAATGAGCAGTTCTTC.

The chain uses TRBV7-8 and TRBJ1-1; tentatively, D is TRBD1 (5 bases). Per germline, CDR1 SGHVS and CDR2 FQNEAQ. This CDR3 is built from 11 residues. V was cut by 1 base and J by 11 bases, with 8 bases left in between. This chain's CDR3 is CASSLGGGAFF. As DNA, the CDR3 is TGTGCCAGCAGCTTAGGGGGCGGTGCTTTCTTT.

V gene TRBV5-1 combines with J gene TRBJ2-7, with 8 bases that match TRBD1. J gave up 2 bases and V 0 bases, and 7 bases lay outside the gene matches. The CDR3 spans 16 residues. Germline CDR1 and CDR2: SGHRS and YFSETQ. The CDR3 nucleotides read TGCGCCAGCAGCTTGGACGGACAGGGATCCACCTACGAGCAGTACTTC. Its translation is CASSLDGQGSTYEQYF.

The CDR3 nucleotides read TGTGCCAGCAGTGTTATGAGGGATACGCAGTATTTT. This gives the protein CASSVMRDTQYF. The chain links TRBV2 to TRBJ2-3; D call uncertain. This CDR3 spans 12 amino acids. Deletions cut 4 bases from V and 6 bases from J, with 8 bases between. Per the germline V gene, CDR1 is SNHLY and CDR2 is FYNNEI.

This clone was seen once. CDR3 protein: CASSPPGQPQETQYF. The DNA of the CDR3 is TGTGCCAGCAGCCCCCCGGGACAGCCCCAAGAGACCCAGTACTTC. The chain employs TRBV7-3 and TRBJ2-5; the match to TRBD1 covers 7 bases. This CDR3 spans 15 amino acids. V lost 5 bases and J lost 1; bases outside the gene matches: 7. Germline V lookup: CDR1 SGHTA, CDR2 FQGTGA.

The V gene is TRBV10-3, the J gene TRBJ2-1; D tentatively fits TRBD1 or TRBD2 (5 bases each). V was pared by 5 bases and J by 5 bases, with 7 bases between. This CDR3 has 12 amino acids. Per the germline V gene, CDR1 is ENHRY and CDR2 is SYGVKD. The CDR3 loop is CAISRDHNEQFF. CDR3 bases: TGTGCCATCAGTAGGGACCACAATGAGCAGTTCTTC.

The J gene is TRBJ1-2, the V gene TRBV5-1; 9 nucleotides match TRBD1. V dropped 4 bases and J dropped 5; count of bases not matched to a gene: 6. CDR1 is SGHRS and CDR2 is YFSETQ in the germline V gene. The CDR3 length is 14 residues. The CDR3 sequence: CASSKGQGSYGYTF. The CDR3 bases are TGCGCCAGCAGCAAGGGACAGGGATCTTATGGCTACACCTTC.

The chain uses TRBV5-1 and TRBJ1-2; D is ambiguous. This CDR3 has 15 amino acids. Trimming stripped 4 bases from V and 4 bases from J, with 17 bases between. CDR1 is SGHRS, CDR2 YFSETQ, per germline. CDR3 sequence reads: CASSLGRPTSYGYTF. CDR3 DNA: TGCGCCAGCAGCCTCGGACGGCCGACCTCCTATGGCTACACCTTC.

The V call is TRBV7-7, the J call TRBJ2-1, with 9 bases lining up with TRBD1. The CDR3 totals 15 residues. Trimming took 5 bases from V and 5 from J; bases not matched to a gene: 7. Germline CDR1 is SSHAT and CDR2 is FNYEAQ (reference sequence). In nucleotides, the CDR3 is TGTGCCAGCAGCCTCGGGACAGGGCTAAACAATGAGCAGTTCTTC. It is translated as CASSLGTGLNNEQFF.

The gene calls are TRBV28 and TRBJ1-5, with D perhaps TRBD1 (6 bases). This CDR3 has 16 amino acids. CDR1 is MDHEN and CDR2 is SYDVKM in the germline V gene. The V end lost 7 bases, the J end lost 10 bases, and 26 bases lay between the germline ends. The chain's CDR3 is CASNHRTRGTRDPQHF. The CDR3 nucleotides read TGTGCCAGCAACCACAGGACAAGGGGGACTCGGGATCCCCAGCATTTT.

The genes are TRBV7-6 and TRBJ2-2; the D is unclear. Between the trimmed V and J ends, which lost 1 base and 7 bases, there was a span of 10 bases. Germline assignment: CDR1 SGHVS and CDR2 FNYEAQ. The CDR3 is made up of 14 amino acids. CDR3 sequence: CASSLERGFGELFF. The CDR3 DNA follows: TGTGCCAGCAGCTTAGAACGAGGTTTCGGGGAGCTGTTTTTT.

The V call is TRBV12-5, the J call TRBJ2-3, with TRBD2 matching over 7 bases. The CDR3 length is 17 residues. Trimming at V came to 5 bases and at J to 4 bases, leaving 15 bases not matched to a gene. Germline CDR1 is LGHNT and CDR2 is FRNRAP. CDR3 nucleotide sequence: TGTGCTAGTGGTCCCCAACCGGTGGCGGGAGCGGCAGATACGCAGTATTTT. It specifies CASGPQPVAGAADTQYF.

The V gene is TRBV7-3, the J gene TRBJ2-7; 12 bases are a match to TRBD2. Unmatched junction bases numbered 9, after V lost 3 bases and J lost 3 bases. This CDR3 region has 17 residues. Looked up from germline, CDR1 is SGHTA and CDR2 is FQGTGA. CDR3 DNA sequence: TGTGCCAGCAGCTTGACTAGCGGGAGTGGGGGACTCTACGAGCAGTACTTC. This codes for CASSLTSGSGGLYEQYF. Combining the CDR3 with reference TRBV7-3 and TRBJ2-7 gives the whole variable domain GAGVSQTPSNKVTEKGKYVELRCDPISGHTALYWYRQSLGQGPEFLIYFQGTGAADDSGLPNDRFFAVRPEGSVSTLKIQRTERGDSAVYLCASSLTSGSGGLYEQYFGPGTRLTVT.

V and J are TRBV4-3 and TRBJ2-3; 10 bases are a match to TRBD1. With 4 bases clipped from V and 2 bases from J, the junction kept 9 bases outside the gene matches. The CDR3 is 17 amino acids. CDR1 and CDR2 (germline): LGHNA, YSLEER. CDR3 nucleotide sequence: TGCGCCAGCAGCCCCTTTTCGGGACAGGGGAACACAGATACGCAGTATTTT. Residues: CASSPFSGQGNTDTQYF.

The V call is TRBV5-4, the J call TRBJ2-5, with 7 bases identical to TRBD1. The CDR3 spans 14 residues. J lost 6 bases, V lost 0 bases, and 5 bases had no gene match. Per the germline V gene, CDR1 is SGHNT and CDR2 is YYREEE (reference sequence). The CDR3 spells CASSLADRRQTQYF. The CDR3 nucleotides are TGTGCCAGCAGCTTGGCGGACAGGCGCCAGACCCAGTACTTC.